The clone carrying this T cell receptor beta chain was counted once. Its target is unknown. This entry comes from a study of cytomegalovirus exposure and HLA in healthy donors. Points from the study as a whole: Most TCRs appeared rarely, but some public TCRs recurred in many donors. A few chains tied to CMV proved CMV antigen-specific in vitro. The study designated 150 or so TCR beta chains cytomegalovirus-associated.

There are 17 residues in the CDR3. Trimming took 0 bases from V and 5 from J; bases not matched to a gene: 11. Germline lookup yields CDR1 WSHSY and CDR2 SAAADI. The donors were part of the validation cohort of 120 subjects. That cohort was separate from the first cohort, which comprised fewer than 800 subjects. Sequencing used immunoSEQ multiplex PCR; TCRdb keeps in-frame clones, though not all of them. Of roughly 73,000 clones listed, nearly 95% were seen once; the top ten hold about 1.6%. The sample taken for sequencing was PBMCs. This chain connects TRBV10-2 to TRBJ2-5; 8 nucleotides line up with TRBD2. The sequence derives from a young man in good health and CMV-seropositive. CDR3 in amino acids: CASSESIWDTGGETQYF. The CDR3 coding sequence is TGCGCCAGCAGTGAGTCAATTTGGGACACGGGAGGGGAGACCCAGTACTTC.